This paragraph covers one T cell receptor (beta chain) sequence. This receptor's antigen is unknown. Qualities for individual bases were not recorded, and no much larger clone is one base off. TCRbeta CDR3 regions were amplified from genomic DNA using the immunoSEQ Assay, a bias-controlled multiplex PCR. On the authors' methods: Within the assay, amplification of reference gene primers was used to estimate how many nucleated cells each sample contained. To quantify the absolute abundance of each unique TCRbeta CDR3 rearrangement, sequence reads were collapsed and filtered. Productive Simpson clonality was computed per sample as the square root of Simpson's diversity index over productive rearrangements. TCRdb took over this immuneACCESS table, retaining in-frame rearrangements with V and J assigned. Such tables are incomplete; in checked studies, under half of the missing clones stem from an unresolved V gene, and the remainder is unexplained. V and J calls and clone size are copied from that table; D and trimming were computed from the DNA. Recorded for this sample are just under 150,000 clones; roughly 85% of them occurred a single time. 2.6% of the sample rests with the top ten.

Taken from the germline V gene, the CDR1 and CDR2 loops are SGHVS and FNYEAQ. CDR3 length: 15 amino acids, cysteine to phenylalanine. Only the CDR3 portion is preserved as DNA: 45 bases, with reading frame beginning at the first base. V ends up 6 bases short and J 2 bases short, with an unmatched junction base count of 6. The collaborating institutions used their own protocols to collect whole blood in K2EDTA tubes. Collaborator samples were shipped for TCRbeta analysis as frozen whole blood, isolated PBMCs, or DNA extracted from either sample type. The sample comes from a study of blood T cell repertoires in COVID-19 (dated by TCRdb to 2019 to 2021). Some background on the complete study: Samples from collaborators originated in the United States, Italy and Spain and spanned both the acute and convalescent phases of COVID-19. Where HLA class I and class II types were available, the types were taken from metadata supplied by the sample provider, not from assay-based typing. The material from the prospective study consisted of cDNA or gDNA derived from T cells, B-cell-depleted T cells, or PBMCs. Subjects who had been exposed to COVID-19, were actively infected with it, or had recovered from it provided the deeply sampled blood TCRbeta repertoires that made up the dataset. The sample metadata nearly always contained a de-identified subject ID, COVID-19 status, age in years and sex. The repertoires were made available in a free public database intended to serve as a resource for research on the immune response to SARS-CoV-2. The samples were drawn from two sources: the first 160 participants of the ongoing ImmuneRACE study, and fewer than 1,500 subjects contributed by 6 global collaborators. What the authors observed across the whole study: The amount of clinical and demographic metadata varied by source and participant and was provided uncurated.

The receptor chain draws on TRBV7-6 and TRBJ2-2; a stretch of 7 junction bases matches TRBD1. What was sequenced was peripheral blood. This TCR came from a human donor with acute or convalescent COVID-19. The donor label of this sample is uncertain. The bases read TGTGCCAGCAGAGATACAGGGGCTAACACCGGGGAGCTGTTTTTT. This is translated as CASRDTGANTGELFF.